Each of the 32 T cell receptor beta chains below was sequenced from the same sample in a study of T cells in Graves' hyperthyroidism and ophthalmopathy. What was amplified from RNA transcripts were TCR beta CDR3 regions. When the TCR CDR3 underwent first-round RT-PCR, the HTBI primer set was used. TCRdb re-derived calls from the multiplex PCR reads in MiXCR, one entry per CDR3 protein. The sample records some 270,000 distinct CDR3 sequences, 24% being singletons. Sequenced material: blood. These TCRs come from a woman in her thirties or forties with Graves' ophthalmopathy.

The gene calls are TRBV6-1 and TRBJ1-6; D gene uncertain. Germline values: CDR1 MNHNS, CDR2 SASEGT. V gave up 10 bases and J gave up 0 bases, with 13 bases separating them. This CDR3 has 15 residues. The CDR3 protein is CATPDRSSYNSPLHF. The CDR3 region has the DNA TGTGCCACTCCAGACCGGAGCTCCTATAATTCACCCCTCCACTTT.

The chain has TRBV28 and TRBJ1-1, with unresolved D. The V end was cut by 3 bases, the J end by 6 bases, with 11 bases between. The CDR3 loop spans 13 amino acids. Germline assignment: CDR1 MDHEN and CDR2 SYDVKM. The CDR3 region is CASSFPPGAEAFF. In DNA, the CDR3 is TGTGCCAGCAGTTTCCCGCCAGGCGCTGAAGCTTTCTTT.

This clonotype came up a few times. The chain uses TRBV6-2 or TRBV6-3 and TRBJ2-2, with 9 bases fitting TRBD2. Germline V gene data show CDR1 as MNHEY and CDR2 as SVGEGT. With V trimmed by 6 bases and J by 7 bases, 0 bases remained unmatched. The CDR3 is 12 amino acids. CDR3 in amino acids: CASRAGGGELFF. The CDR3 DNA sequence: TGTGCCAGCAGAGCGGGGGGCGGGGAGCTGTTTTTT.

Worth noting for this clonotype: Sequence at one end of the junction differs from germline and may be a read error. The rearrangement uses TRBV11-2 and TRBJ2-7; possible D gene TRBD2, 5 bases. The J call is doubtful: the DNA matches TRBJ2-1 better. This CDR3 spans 12 amino acids. The germline gives CDR1 SGHAT, CDR2 FQNNGV. CDR3 nucleotide sequence: TGTGCCAGCATCTTAGCGCAACCCGAGCAGTTCTTC. Its translation is CASILAQPEQFF.

This clonotype occurred many times. V and J are TRBV19 and TRBJ2-7; 7 bases are a match to TRBD1. Germline CDR1 LNHDA, CDR2 SQIVND (reference sequence). This CDR3 is built from 15 residues. The J segment lost 2 bases and the V segment lost 4 bases, leaving 8 bases of the junction unmatched. CDR3 DNA: TGTGCCAGTAGTAGGGAATACAGGGGACCCTACGAGCAGTACTTC. It encodes CASSREYRGPYEQYF.

This clonotype was seen just once. A clone one base away is much larger, so this may be a read error. The rearrangement uses TRBV7-9 and TRBJ2-2, with D perhaps given as TRBD1 or TRBD2 (5 bases each). The ends were cut back, 6 bases at V and 1 base at J, with 12 bases in the middle. The CDR3 has 15 amino acids. CDR1 is SEHNR and CDR2 is FQNEAQ in the germline V gene (reference sequence). Written as DNA, the CDR3 is TGTGCCAGCAGGCAGACAGAGGGGAACACCGGGGAGCTGTTTTTT. The encoded protein is CASRQTEGNTGELFF.

This clonotype appeared many times. The chain links TRBV6-1 to TRBJ2-5; 8 nucleotides line up with TRBD1. This CDR3 region has 15 residues. The ends lost 4 bases at V and 4 bases at J; junction bases unmatched: 8. CDR1 is MNHNS and CDR2 is SASEGT in the germline V gene. DNA for the CDR3: TGTGCCAGCAGTGCGGCAGGGGGCCCGGGAGAGACCCAGTACTTC. Translating gives CASSAAGGPGETQYF.

Regarding this clonotype: The junction shows a germline mismatch at one end, possibly a read error. This chain links TRBV6-5 with TRBJ1-2, with D unresolved. This CDR3 comprises 17 residues. The V gene's germline CDR1 is MNHEY and CDR2 SVGAGI. The CDR3 protein is CASSYPGIQVQNYGHTF. The CDR3, as DNA: TGTGCCAGCAGTTATCCTGGGATCCAGGTCCAAAACTATGGCCACACCTTC.

J is TRBJ2-2 and V is TRBV9; D unclear. V lost 1 base to trimming and J lost 6 bases, with 4 bases between them. The CDR3 runs 12 residues. Germline V CDR1 and CDR2: SGDLS, YYNGEE. The CDR3 DNA is TGTGCCAGCAGCGTACCAGCCGGGGAGCTGTTTTTT. Protein product: CASSVPAGELFF. The full variable domain, rest sourced from reference TRBV9 and TRBJ2-2, is DSGVTQTPKHLITATGQRVTLRCSPRSGDLSVYWYQQSLDQGLQFLIQYYNGEERAKGNILERFSAQQFPDLHSELNLSSLELGDSALYFCASSVPAGELFFGEGSRLTVL.

Details on this clonotype: At one end, the junction sequence differs from germline, possibly due to a read error. The V call is TRBV29-1, the J call TRBJ2-7; D not certain. Germline CDR1 is SQVTM and CDR2 is ANQGSEA. The CDR3 has 12 residues. The CDR3 sequence: CSVVEPTYQQYF. Written as DNA, the CDR3 is TGCAGCGTGGTCGAGCCAACCTACCAGCAGTACTTC.

This clonotype showed up many times. This CDR3 is CAISERTGLSQPQHF. The CDR3 nucleotides read TGTGCCATCAGTGAGAGGACAGGTCTTAGTCAGCCCCAGCATTTT. The rearrangement joins TRBV10-3 to TRBJ1-5; TRBD1 matches at 7 bases. The CDR3 totals 15 residues. Germline-derived CDR1 and CDR2 are ENHRY and SYGVKD. With 2 bases clipped from V and 6 bases from J, the junction kept 7 bases outside the gene matches.

This clonotype was observed at least ten times. The DNA for the CDR3 is TGCAGTGCTAGAGATCAGGGACAGAGCTCCTACGAGCAGTACTTC. Amino acids: CSARDQGQSSYEQYF. This rearrangement joins TRBV20-1 to TRBJ2-7, with 7 bases aligning to TRBD1. J lost 0 bases, V lost 0 bases, and 5 bases had no gene match. The CDR3 is made up of 15 amino acids. Per the germline V gene, CDR1 is DFQATT and CDR2 is SNEGSKA (reference sequence).

This clonotype appeared a few times. The V and J genes are TRBV19 and TRBJ2-5; perhaps TRBD1 as D (5 bases). Trimming cost V 5 bases and J 5 bases, with 15 bases left between them. Germline V gene data show CDR1 as LNHDA and CDR2 as SQIVND (reference sequence). The CDR3 loop spans 14 amino acids. CDR3 nucleotides: TGTGCCAGTAGTCAGGTTTGGGGCGTCGAGACCCAGTACTTC. Its protein product is CASSQVWGVETQYF. The full variable domain, completed using reference TRBV19 and TRBJ2-5, is DGGITQSPKYLFRKEGQNVTLSCEQNLNHDAMYWYRQDPGQGLRLIYYSQIVNDFQKGDIAEGYSVSREKKESFPLTVTSAQKNPTAFYLCASSQVWGVETQYFGPGTRLLVL.

The table lists this clonotype with many counts. The chain's CDR3 is CASSLGLGYGYTF. In nucleotides, the CDR3 is TGTGCCAGCAGCTTAGGTTTAGGATATGGCTACACCTTC. The genes are TRBV7-3 and TRBJ1-2; no firm D call. The germline V gene encodes CDR1 SGHTA and CDR2 FQGTGA. Trimming took off 2 bases at V and 5 bases at J, with 9 bases between the two ends. The CDR3 consists of 13 residues.

Concerning this clonotype itself: A much larger clonotype is one base distant, so this may be a read error. The gene calls are TRBV19 and TRBJ1-1; D is ambiguous. Germline CDR1 is LNHDA and CDR2 is SQIVND (reference sequence). V was clipped by 6 bases and J by 3 bases, with 14 bases between them. There are 14 residues in the CDR3. CDR3 in DNA: TGTGCCAGTAGCCGCTTAGACTGGGACACTGAAGCTTTCTTT. This translates into CASSRLDWDTEAFF.

The chain employs TRBV6-1 and TRBJ2-7, with D unresolved. The CDR3 covers 13 residues. V was trimmed by 6 bases and J by 4 bases, leaving 13 bases between them. The germline V gene has CDR1 MNHNS and CDR2 SASEGT. The CDR3 nucleotides are TGTGCCAGCAGGACTTTGGACGGGTACGAGCAGTACTTC. Protein: CASRTLDGYEQYF.

This chain connects TRBV19 to TRBJ2-2, with 13 bases aligning to TRBD2. Looked up from germline, CDR1 is LNHDA and CDR2 is SQIVND (reference sequence). V was clipped by 5 bases and J by 4 bases; unmatched bases: 7. The CDR3 covers 17 residues. For the CDR3, the DNA is TGTGCCAGTAGTCTCGGACGACTAGCGGGAGGCACCGGGGAGCTGTTTTTT. Protein: CASSLGRLAGGTGELFF.

V gene TRBV29-1 combines with J gene TRBJ1-2, with D unclear. Trimming removed 0 bases from V and 0 bases from J, with 8 bases in between. The CDR3 has 14 residues. CDR1 and CDR2 from the germline V gene are SQVTM and ANQGSEA. As DNA, the CDR3 is TGCAGCGTTGAAGATCTACAGTCTAACTATGGCTACACCTTC. It yields the protein CSVEDLQSNYGYTF. The full variable domain, in which reference TRBV29-1 and TRBJ1-2 provide the parts outside the CDR3, is SAVISQKPSRDICQRGTSLTIQCQVDSQVTMMFWYRQQPGQSLTLIATANQGSEATYESGFVIDKFPISRPNLTFSTLTVSNMSPEDSSIYLCSVEDLQSNYGYTFGSGTRLTVV.

This clonotype was counted at least ten times. The chain is built from TRBV7-8 and TRBJ2-7, with D tentatively TRBD1 (5 bases). The CDR3 runs 14 residues. Trimming shortened V by 5 bases and J by 6 bases, and 17 bases separated the two germline ends. Germline V gene sequence: CDR1 SGHVS, CDR2 FQNEAQ. The CDR3 bases are TGTGCCAGCAGCCCGAACTCAGGGTCTGCCGAGCAGTACTTC. This translates into CASSPNSGSAEQYF.

This clonotype was picked up many times. The chain joins TRBV2 to TRBJ2-7; D not certain. Trimming left V 8 bases short and J 4 bases short, with 9 bases between. Looked up from germline, CDR1 is SNHLY and CDR2 is FYNNEI. This CDR3 is 11 amino acids long. For the CDR3, the DNA is TGTGCCAGCGGAGTTGGATACGAGCAGTACTTC. This encodes CASGVGYEQYF. Full variable domain (outside the CDR3, taken from reference TRBV2 and TRBJ2-7): EPEVTQTPSHQVTQMGQEVILRCVPISNHLYFYWYRQILGQKVEFLVSFYNNEISEKSEIFDDQFSVERPDGSNFTLKIRSTKLEDSAMYFCASGVGYEQYFGPGTRLTVT.

The sample holds many counts of this clonotype. V usage is TRBV6-5 and J usage is TRBJ2-7; D possibly matches TRBD1 or TRBD2 (6 bases each). The CDR3 loop spans 15 amino acids. Trimming stripped 0 bases from V and 4 bases from J, with 13 bases between. CDR1 is MNHEY and CDR2 is SVGAGI in the germline V gene. The CDR3 DNA is TGTGCCAGCAGTTACTCGGCCCGGGGGCGGTACGAGCAGTACTTC. Protein product: CASSYSARGRYEQYF.

This clonotype occurred many times. The chain carries TRBV12-3 or TRBV12-4 and TRBJ2-6; no reliable D call. V shed 4 bases and J shed 1 base, with 5 bases lying between them. CDR3 length: 14 amino acids. CDR3 DNA: TGTGCCAGCAGTTCTCAGTCTGGGGCCAACGTCCTGACTTTC. Residues: CASSSQSGANVLTF.

This clonotype was counted at least ten times. This rearrangement joins TRBV15 to TRBJ2-7, with 7 bases lining up with TRBD2. The V and J ends lost 5 bases and 5 bases, in that order; junction bases with no gene match: 15. The CDR3 has 16 amino acids. Germline CDR1 reads LNHNV; CDR2 reads YYDKDF (reference sequence). The CDR3 loop is CATSSEGGGSNNEQYF. As DNA, the CDR3 is TGTGCCACCAGCTCTGAAGGCGGCGGGAGTAACAACGAGCAGTACTTC.

There are many counts of this clonotype. No conserved phenylalanine or tryptophan is present at the end of the CDR3, so a read error is the likely explanation. The chain recombines TRBV6-1 with TRBJ1-1; no reliable D call. The CDR3 consists of 14 residues. The germline V gene has CDR1 MNHNS and CDR2 SASEGT. V dropped 2 bases and J dropped 3 bases, with 10 bases sitting between them. The CDR3 nucleotides are TGTGCCAGCAGTGAATGGTACGGCCACACTGAAGCTTTCTCT. Translated, it gives CASSEWYGHTEAFS.

This clonotype was found many times. This chain connects TRBV13 to TRBJ1-2; D gene ambiguous. Germline V gene data show CDR1 as PRHDT and CDR2 as FYEKMQ (reference sequence). Trimming took 3 bases from V and 8 from J, leaving 10 bases between them. This CDR3 spans 12 amino acids. The CDR3 spells CASSFMQHGYTF. The CDR3 coding sequence is TGTGCCAGCAGCTTTATGCAACACGGCTACACCTTC.

In this sample, this clonotype turned up many times. The chain employs TRBV7-2 and TRBJ2-2; no clear D. Germline lookup yields CDR1 SGHTA and CDR2 FQGNSA. CDR3 length equals 14 residues. V dropped 3 bases and J dropped 1 base, with 6 bases sitting between them. The CDR3 region has the DNA TGTGCCAGCAGCTTGCTCCTGAACACCGGGGAGCTGTTTTTT. Translation gives CASSLLLNTGELFF.

The DNA for the CDR3 is TGCAGTGCTAGAAGGGGGGAAGGAAGCAATCAGCCCCAGCATTTT. Protein: CSARRGEGSNQPQHF. This chain links TRBV20-1 with TRBJ1-5, with D possibly being TRBD1 (6 bases). The CDR3 length is 15 residues. Trimming left V 2 bases short and J 1 base short, with 12 bases between. The V gene's germline CDR1 is DFQATT and CDR2 SNEGSKA (reference sequence).

In this sample, this clonotype turned up many times. J is TRBJ1-1 and V is TRBV4-2; 10 bases fit TRBD1. The germline gives CDR1 LGHNA, CDR2 YNFKEQ. CDR3 length: 16 residues. Losses at the gene ends were 3 bases for V and 7 bases for J; bases not matched to a gene: 11. CDR3 coding DNA: TGTGCCAGCAGCCAGATTCAGGACAGGGGGTGGGATGAAGCTTTCTTT. Amino acids: CASSQIQDRGWDEAFF.

The genes are TRBV24-1 and TRBJ2-7, with D hard to call. Germline V gene data show CDR1 as KGHDR and CDR2 as SFDVKD. The V gene lost 9 bases and the J gene lost 2 bases, with 13 bases spanning the gap. The CDR3 covers 13 residues. CDR3 in amino acids: CATRFRQTYEQYF. Here the CDR3 DNA reads TGTGCCACCCGATTTAGGCAGACCTACGAGCAGTACTTC.

Many counts were recorded for this clonotype. The chain is built from TRBV6-5 and TRBJ2-7; possible D gene TRBD2, 6 bases. CDR1 and CDR2 (germline): MNHEY, SVGAGI. This CDR3 comprises 13 residues. The V gene lost 5 bases and the J gene lost 2 bases, with 10 bases spanning the gap. The CDR3 protein is CASSPRGAYEQYF. The CDR3 DNA is TGTGCCAGCAGTCCGCGCGGGGCCTACGAGCAGTACTTC.

The V gene is TRBV28, the J gene TRBJ1-2; 9 bases line up with TRBD1. This CDR3 is 17 amino acids long. The germline V gene encodes CDR1 MDHEN and CDR2 SYDVKM. V lost 6 bases, J lost 8 bases, and 19 bases stayed unmatched. CDR3 loop: CASRLYRDRDGFQGYTF. CDR3 coding DNA: TGTGCCAGCAGGCTGTACCGGGACAGGGACGGGTTCCAGGGCTACACCTTC.

This clonotype occurred many times. The rearrangement joins TRBV12-3 or TRBV12-4 to TRBJ1-6, with 8 bases aligning to TRBD1. The CDR3 spans 15 residues. With V trimmed by 7 bases and J by 7 bases, 9 bases remained unmatched. The CDR3: CASTPTGVQNSPLHF. CDR3 bases: TGTGCCAGCACCCCGACAGGGGTCCAAAATTCACCCCTCCACTTT.